These 5 T cell receptor beta chains were sequenced from one sample in a study of vaccination and CD4 T cells after COVID-19. For these TCRs, the target antigens are not known. Sequencing of cultured CD4+ T cell DNA used the Oncomine TCR Beta short-read assay. MiXCR, run by TCRdb on the PCR reads, gives a single entry per CDR3 protein. The sample shows over 10,000 distinct CDR3 sequences, roughly 36% of them seen only once. The sample's treatment: roughly nine-day PBMC culture with coronavirus spike peptide pools or control peptides (ViraFEST assay). Sequencing input: cultured CD4+ T cells from blood. The receptors were sampled from a human donor with COVID-19.

In its sample, this clonotype was seen a few times. J is TRBJ2-1 and V is TRBV11-2; the match to TRBD2 covers 9 bases. The germline V gene has CDR1 SGHAT and CDR2 FQNNGV. The CDR3 length is 18 residues. J lost 4 bases, V lost 0 bases, and 10 bases had no gene match. CDR3 bases: TGTGCCAGCAGCTTAGATTCCCCGAGCGGGGGGCATTACAATGAGCAGTTCTTC. Encoded protein: CASSLDSPSGGHYNEQFF.

This chain uses TRBV2 with TRBJ2-5; D ambiguous. The CDR3 runs 13 residues. Germline CDR1 reads SNHLY; CDR2 reads FYNNEI. V was clipped by 7 bases and J by 5 bases, with 14 bases between them. CDR3 nucleotides: TGTGCCAGCACCGGTGATAGCTTGGAGACCCAGTACTTC. Translated: CASTGDSLETQYF. Variable domain in full (rest from reference TRBV2 and TRBJ2-5): EPEVTQTPSHQVTQMGQEVILRCVPISNHLYFYWYRQILGQKVEFLVSFYNNEISEKSEIFDDQFSVERPDGSNFTLKIRSTKLEDSAMYFCASTGDSLETQYFGPGTRLLVL.

This clonotype was seen more than once but under ten times. The V call is TRBV6-1, the J call TRBJ1-5; D is perhaps TRBD1 (5 bases). In germline, CDR1 is MNHNS, CDR2 SASEGT. V gave up 8 bases and J gave up 7 bases, with 15 bases separating them. The CDR3 consists of 13 residues. CDR3 in DNA: TGTGCCAGCGGAGCAGGGCGGAACCAGCCCCAGCATTTT. This translates into CASGAGRNQPQHF.

This chain connects TRBV2 to TRBJ2-2, with D possibly TRBD2 on 6 matching bases. The germline CDR1 and CDR2 sequences are SNHLY and FYNNEI. The CDR3 is 15 amino acids. Trimming shortened V by 3 bases and J by 1 base, and 9 bases separated the two germline ends. In DNA, the CDR3 is TGTGCCAGCAGTGATCCCGGGGGGAACACCGGGGAGCTGTTTTTT. Translating it yields CASSDPGGNTGELFF.

The chain is built from TRBV19 and TRBJ1-5; D gene ambiguous. This CDR3 contains 14 residues. The germline CDR1 and CDR2 sequences are LNHDA and SQIVND (reference sequence). V lost 6 bases and J 6 bases, leaving 15 bases between the germline ends. CDR3 region: CASRGGGLGQPQHF. The CDR3 bases are TGTGCCAGTAGGGGAGGAGGGTTGGGTCAGCCCCAGCATTTT.